What follows are 25 T cell receptor beta chains derived from one specimen sequenced in a study of CD8 T cells in ankylosing spondylitis. MiXCR, run by TCRdb on the 5' RACE reads, gives a single entry per CDR3 protein. The data show about 200,000 distinct CDR3 sequences, 20% to 30% seen once. Sequenced sample: blood, either unsorted or a sorted T cell fraction (not recorded which). The receptors were gathered from a male donor with ankylosing spondylitis or in good health (not recorded which).

This clonotype is a singleton in its sample. CDR3 bases: TGCAGCGTTATGGACGCGACCTACGAGCAGTACTTC. Encoded protein: CSVMDATYEQYF. The chain couples TRBV29-1 to TRBJ2-7; no definite D call. The CDR3 totals 12 residues. The germline V and J ends were trimmed by 5 bases and 2 bases, with 10 bases remaining between them. Germline V gene data show CDR1 as SQVTM and CDR2 as ANQGSEA.

This clonotype was found many times. J is TRBJ2-1 and V is TRBV5-1; 9 nucleotides agree with TRBD2. Germline V lookup: CDR1 SGHRS, CDR2 YFSETQ. With V trimmed by 5 bases and J by 7 bases, 13 bases remained unmatched. This CDR3 has 16 amino acids. CDR3 sequence: CASRTDGTSIMNEQFF. DNA of the CDR3: TGCGCCAGCAGAACCGACGGGACTAGCATCATGAATGAGCAGTTCTTC.

This rearrangement joins TRBV7-2 to TRBJ2-7; 13 positions agree with TRBD2. Germline V gene sequence: CDR1 SGHTA, CDR2 FQGNSA. V shed 5 bases, J shed 8 bases, and the junction held 9 bases outside the gene matches. This CDR3 region has 15 residues. The CDR3 nucleotides are TGTGCCAGCAGCACCGGTGGGACTAGCGGGATACAGCAGTACTTC. Its protein is CASSTGGTSGIQQYF.

This rearrangement joins TRBV6-1 to TRBJ2-4; 9 positions match TRBD2. V dropped 6 bases and J dropped 6; count of bases not matched to a gene: 6. Germline CDR1 reads MNHNS; CDR2 reads SASEGT. This CDR3 is 14 amino acids long. For the CDR3, the DNA is TGTGCCAGCAGGACGACTAGCGGAACAAACATTCAGTACTTC. Its protein product is CASRTTSGTNIQYF.

The table lists this clonotype with many counts. The rearrangement uses TRBV6-2 or TRBV6-3 and TRBJ2-7; 7 bases line up with TRBD1. CDR3 size: 14 residues. The germline CDR1 and CDR2 sequences are MNHEY and SVGEGT. V lost 3 bases to trimming and J lost 0 bases; unmatched junction nucleotides: 2. The CDR3 sequence: CASSYRDSSYEQYF. As DNA, the CDR3 is TGTGCCAGCAGTTATCGGGACAGCTCCTACGAGCAGTACTTC.

This clonotype was found many times. The V call is TRBV12-3 or TRBV12-4, the J call TRBJ2-1; D remains unclear. The CDR3 has 13 residues. The ends were cut back, 4 bases at V and 3 bases at J, with 7 bases in the middle. The CDR3 region is CASSSSFYNEQFF. CDR3 in DNA: TGTGCCAGCAGTTCGTCCTTCTACAATGAGCAGTTCTTC.

This clonotype occurred many times. The chain couples TRBV29-1 to TRBJ2-2; 7 bases align to TRBD1. CDR1 and CDR2 (germline): SQVTM, ANQGSEA. Trimming removed 1 base from V and 7 bases from J; junction bases left unmatched: 6. This CDR3 comprises 14 residues. CDR3 DNA sequence: TGCAGCGTTGAAGGTCCAGGGGGAAACGGGGAGCTGTTTTTT. Protein sequence: CSVEGPGGNGELFF.

This clonotype was seen many times. This chain uses TRBV18 with TRBJ2-7; tentatively, D is TRBD1 (6 bases). Germline V gene sequence: CDR1 KGHSH, CDR2 LQKENI. Trimming cost V 3 bases and J 2 bases, with 8 bases left between them. This CDR3 is 13 amino acids long. CDR3 region: CASSPGQPYEQYF. CDR3 DNA sequence: TGTGCCAGCTCACCCGGACAGCCCTACGAGCAGTACTTC.

This clonotype was seen repeatedly, ten times or more. The rearrangement links TRBV29-1 to TRBJ2-3; 10 nucleotides agree with TRBD2. Germline loops: CDR1 SQVTM, CDR2 ANQGSEA. V shed 3 bases and J 0 bases; nucleotides not matched to a gene: 6. This CDR3 contains 16 residues. The CDR3 DNA sequence: TGCAGCGTTGAGAGACTAGCGGGTTTTAGCACAGATACGCAGTATTTT. Its protein is CSVERLAGFSTDTQYF.

The chain recombines TRBV6-5 with TRBJ2-7; TRBD1 matches 10 bases. This CDR3 is 14 amino acids long. V was pared by 2 bases and J by 4 bases, with 2 bases of the junction left unmatched. In germline, CDR1 is MNHEY, CDR2 SVGAGI. CDR3 region: CASSYRDRGYEQYF. The CDR3 DNA follows: TGTGCCAGCAGTTACCGGGACAGGGGATACGAGCAGTACTTC.

This clonotype has more than one count but fewer than ten. The chain is built from TRBV29-1 and TRBJ2-7; TRBD2 agrees at 11 bases. Germline CDR1 SQVTM, CDR2 ANQGSEA. The CDR3 runs 14 residues. J lost 3 bases, V lost 4 bases, and 5 bases had no gene match. CDR3 residues: CSVGGGLADYEQYF. In nucleotides, the CDR3 is TGCAGCGTTGGAGGGGGACTAGCGGACTACGAGCAGTACTTC.

The chain combines TRBV10-3 with TRBJ1-6; weak D call: TRBD1 (6 bases). V dropped 10 bases and J dropped 8 bases, with 15 bases sitting between them. Germline lookup yields CDR1 ENHRY and CDR2 SYGVKD. The CDR3 length is 13 residues. The CDR3 region has the DNA TGTGCCAACACGACAGGTCCTTATTCACCCCTCCACTTT. This codes for CANTTGPYSPLHF.

The chain carries TRBV20-1 and TRBJ2-1, with 10 bases aligning to TRBD2. The CDR3 is made up of 16 amino acids. Trimming at V came to 3 bases and at J to 3 bases, leaving 8 bases not matched to a gene. The germline V gene has CDR1 DFQATT and CDR2 SNEGSKA (reference sequence). CDR3 protein: CSARPITSGNYNEQFF. CDR3 bases: TGCAGTGCTAGGCCGATAACTAGCGGGAACTACAATGAGCAGTTCTTC.

Concerning this clonotype itself: It may be a read error: a sequence one base away is much more abundant. The chain recombines TRBV5-1 with TRBJ1-1; D possibly corresponds to TRBD1 (5 bases). Germline values: CDR1 SGHRS, CDR2 YFSETQ. The CDR3 is made up of 14 amino acids. This CDR3 reads CPSSLLGGNTEAFF. CDR3 nucleotides: TGCCCCAGCAGCTTACTGGGGGGTAACACTGAAGCTTTCTTT.

Ten or more counts support this clonotype. The V gene is TRBV12-3 or TRBV12-4, the J gene TRBJ1-1; TRBD1 aligns across 7 bases. V was pared by 6 bases and J by 1 base, with 11 bases of the junction left unmatched. This CDR3 has 16 amino acids. The CDR3 nucleotides read TGTGCCAGCAGCCACTGGGACAGCCCTTCGAACACTGAAGCTTTCTTT. Amino acid sequence: CASSHWDSPSNTEAFF.

CDR3 loop: CASSLRPNTEAFF. The CDR3 region has the DNA TGTGCCAGCAGCCTACGCCCGAACACTGAAGCTTTCTTT. The chain recombines TRBV7-2 with TRBJ1-1, with D unresolved. CDR3 length: 13 residues. Germline CDR1 and CDR2: SGHTA and FQGNSA. V was cut by 5 bases and J by 1 base, with 8 bases left in between.

This clonotype has at least ten counts. The rearrangement links TRBV27 to TRBJ2-2, with a tentative D call TRBD1 (6 bases). V was clipped by 5 bases and J by 1 base, with 14 bases between them. This CDR3 region has 16 residues. Germline CDR1 is MNHEY and CDR2 is SMNVEV (reference sequence). CDR3: CASSLMGTRNTGELFF. DNA for the CDR3: TGTGCCAGCAGTCTCATGGGGACAAGGAACACCGGGGAGCTGTTTTTT.

V usage is TRBV6-1 and J usage is TRBJ2-7; D is possibly TRBD1 or TRBD2 (5 bases each). The V gene's germline CDR1 is MNHNS and CDR2 SASEGT. CDR3 length equals 13 residues. Between the trimmed V and J ends, which lost 5 bases and 0 bases, there was a span of 8 bases. CDR3 amino acids: CASSRGPSYEQYF. CDR3 DNA sequence: TGTGCCAGCAGTCGGGGCCCCTCCTACGAGCAGTACTTC.

This clonotype was detected only a few times. This rearrangement joins TRBV15 to TRBJ1-5; a weak D match, TRBD1 (6 bases). With 1 base removed from V and 5 bases from J, the gap between germline ends came to 9 bases. Per germline, CDR1 LNHNV and CDR2 YYDKDF (reference sequence). This CDR3 is built from 14 residues. The CDR3 DNA reads as TGTGCCACCAGCAGAGGGGACACCTATCAGCCCCAGCATTTT. Its translation: CATSRGDTYQPQHF. Based on the CDR3 plus reference TRBV15 and TRBJ1-5, the full variable domain is DAMVIQNPRYQVTQFGKPVTLSCSQTLNHNVMYWYQQKSSQAPKLLFHYYDKDFNNEADTPDNFQSRRPNTSFCFLDIRSPGLGDTAMYLCATSRGDTYQPQHFGDGTRLSIL.

The chain joins TRBV3-1 to TRBJ2-6; D gene ambiguous. Trimming removed 3 bases at V and 4 bases at J, with 16 bases between. The CDR3 is 17 residues long. Germline CDR1 is LGHDT and CDR2 is YNNKEL (reference sequence). The CDR3 sequence: CASSHATVTGGANVLTF. CDR3 coding DNA: TGTGCCAGCAGCCACGCCACAGTAACCGGAGGGGCCAACGTCCTGACTTTC. Filled out from reference TRBV3-1 and TRBJ2-6, the complete variable domain reads DTAVSQTPKYLVTQMGNDKSIKCEQNLGHDTMYWYKQDSKKFLKIMFSYNNKELIINETVPNRFSPKSPDKAHLNLHINSLELGDSAVYFCASSHATVTGGANVLTFGAGSRLTVL.

This clonotype was picked up many times. The CDR3 nucleotides are TGTGCCAGCAGCTTGGCCGGGACAGGGCAAAACATTCAGTACTTC. It encodes CASSLAGTGQNIQYF. J is TRBJ2-4 and V is TRBV5-6; 9 nucleotides line up with TRBD1. J lost 5 bases, V lost 0 bases, and 3 bases had no gene match. There are 15 residues in the CDR3. Germline values: CDR1 SGHDT, CDR2 YYEEEE.

This clonotype was detected many times. The rearrangement uses TRBV20-1 and TRBJ2-3; D is possibly TRBD1 (5 bases). Trimming left V 1 base short and J 10 bases short, with 12 bases between. Germline V CDR1 and CDR2: DFQATT, SNEGSKA (reference sequence). The CDR3 spans 12 residues. This CDR3 reads CSARGRQFSQYF. In DNA form, the CDR3 reads TGCAGTGCTAGAGGACGACAGTTTTCGCAGTATTTT.

This clonotype was observed many times. The CDR3 sequence: CASSLKGTQYF. The DNA for the CDR3 is TGTGCCAGCAGCTTGAAAGGGACGCAGTATTTT. The chain has TRBV7-2 and TRBJ2-3; D uncertain. Trimming removed 3 bases at V and 9 bases at J, with 7 bases between. Germline V gives CDR1 SGHTA, CDR2 FQGNSA. This CDR3 has 11 residues.

This clonotype was detected ten times or more. The chain joins TRBV20-1 to TRBJ2-1, with D unclear. CDR3 length: 15 amino acids. Trimming pared 5 bases from V and 6 bases from J, leaving 20 bases between. CDR1 DFQATT and CDR2 SNEGSKA come from the germline V gene (reference sequence). CDR3 coding DNA: TGCAGTGCTCGCGATTTTAAGCGATCGGGCAATGAGCAGTTCTTC. Its protein is CSARDFKRSGNEQFF.

This clonotype has ten or more counts. The gene calls are TRBV3-1 and TRBJ2-1; no firm D call. This CDR3 has 15 residues. CDR1 is LGHDT, CDR2 YNNKEL, per germline (reference sequence). V was clipped by 0 bases and J by 8 bases, with 14 bases between them. CDR3 in DNA: TGTGCCAGCAGCCAAGAGAGGCTAGTAGGCGATGAGCAGTTCTTC. Translation: CASSQERLVGDEQFF.